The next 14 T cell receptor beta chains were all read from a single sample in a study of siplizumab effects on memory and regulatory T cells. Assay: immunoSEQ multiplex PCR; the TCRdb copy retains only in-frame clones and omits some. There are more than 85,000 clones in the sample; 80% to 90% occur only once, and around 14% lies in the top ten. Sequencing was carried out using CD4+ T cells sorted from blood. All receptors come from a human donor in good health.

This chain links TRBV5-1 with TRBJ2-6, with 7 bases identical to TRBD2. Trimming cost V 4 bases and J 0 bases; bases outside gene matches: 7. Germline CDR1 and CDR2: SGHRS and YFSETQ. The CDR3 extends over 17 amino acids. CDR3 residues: CASSRSTGGSGANVLTF. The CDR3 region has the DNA TGCGCCAGCAGCCGAAGTACGGGAGGCTCTGGGGCCAACGTCCTGACTTTC. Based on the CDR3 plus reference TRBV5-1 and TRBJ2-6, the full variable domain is KAGVTQTPRYLIKTRGQQVTLSCSPISGHRSVSWYQQTPGQGLQFLFEYFSETQRNKGNFPGRFSGRQFSNSRSEMNVSTLELGDSALYLCASSRSTGGSGANVLTFGAGSRLTVL.

The CDR3 DNA sequence: TGTGCCAGCCGAGGGCGCGCCACGGGCTCCTACAATGAGCAGTTCTTC. It specifies CASRGRATGSYNEQFF. V usage is TRBV28 and J usage is TRBJ2-1; the D gene is possibly TRBD2 (5 bases). V lost 8 bases and J lost 0, with 17 bases in between. The CDR3 contains 16 residues. From germline, CDR1 is MDHEN and CDR2 SYDVKM.

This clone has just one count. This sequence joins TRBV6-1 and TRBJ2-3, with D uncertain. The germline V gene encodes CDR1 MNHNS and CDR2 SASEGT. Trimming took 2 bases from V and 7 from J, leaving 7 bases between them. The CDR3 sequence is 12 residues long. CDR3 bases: TGTGCCAGCAGTGAAATGGGGAATACGCAGTATTTT. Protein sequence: CASSEMGNTQYF.

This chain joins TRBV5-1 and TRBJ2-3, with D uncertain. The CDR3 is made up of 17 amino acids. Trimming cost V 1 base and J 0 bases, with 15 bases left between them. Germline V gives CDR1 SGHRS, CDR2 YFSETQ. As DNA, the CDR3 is TGCGCCAGCAGCTTGTTCGCGGATAGATCTAGCACAGATACGCAGTATTTT. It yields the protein CASSLFADRSSTDTQYF. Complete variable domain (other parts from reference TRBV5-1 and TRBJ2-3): KAGVTQTPRYLIKTRGQQVTLSCSPISGHRSVSWYQQTPGQGLQFLFEYFSETQRNKGNFPGRFSGRQFSNSRSEMNVSTLELGDSALYLCASSLFADRSSTDTQYFGPGTRLTVL.

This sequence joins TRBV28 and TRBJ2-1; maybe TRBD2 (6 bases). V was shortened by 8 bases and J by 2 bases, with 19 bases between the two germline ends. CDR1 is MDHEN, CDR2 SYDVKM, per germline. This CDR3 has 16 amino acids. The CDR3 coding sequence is TGTGCCAGCTTCGATCCTCAGGGAGGCCCCTACAATGAGCAGTTCTTC. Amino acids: CASFDPQGGPYNEQFF.

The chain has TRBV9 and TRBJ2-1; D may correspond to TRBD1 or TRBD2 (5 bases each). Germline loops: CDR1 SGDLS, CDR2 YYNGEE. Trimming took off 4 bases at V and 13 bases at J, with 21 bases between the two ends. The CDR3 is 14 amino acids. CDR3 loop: CASSIRDPEYGQFF. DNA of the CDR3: TGTGCCAGCAGCATCCGGGACCCAGAATATGGACAGTTCTTC.

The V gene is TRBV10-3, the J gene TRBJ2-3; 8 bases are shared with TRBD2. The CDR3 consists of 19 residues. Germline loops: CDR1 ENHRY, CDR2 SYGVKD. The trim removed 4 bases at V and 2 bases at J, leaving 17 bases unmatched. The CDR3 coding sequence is TGTGCCATCAGTGTCGGACGGGGGGGACTAGTTGGAGACACAGATACGCAGTATTTT. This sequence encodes CAISVGRGGLVGDTDTQYF.

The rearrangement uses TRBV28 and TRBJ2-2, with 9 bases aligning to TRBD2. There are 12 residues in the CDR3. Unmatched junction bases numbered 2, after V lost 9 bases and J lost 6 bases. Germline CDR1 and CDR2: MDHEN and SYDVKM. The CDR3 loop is CASVAGAGELFF. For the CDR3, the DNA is TGTGCCAGTGTAGCGGGAGCCGGGGAGCTGTTTTTT.

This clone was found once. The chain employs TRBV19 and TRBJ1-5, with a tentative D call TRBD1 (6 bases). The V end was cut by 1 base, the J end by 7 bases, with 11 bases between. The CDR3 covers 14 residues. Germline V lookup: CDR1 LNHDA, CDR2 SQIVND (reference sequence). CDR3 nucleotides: TGTGCCAGTAGTATAGCAACACAGGGACAGCCCCAGCATTTT. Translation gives CASSIATQGQPQHF.

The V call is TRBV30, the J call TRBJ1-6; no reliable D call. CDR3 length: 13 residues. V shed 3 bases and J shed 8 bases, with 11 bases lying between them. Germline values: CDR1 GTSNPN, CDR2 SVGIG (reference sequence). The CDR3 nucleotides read TGTGCCTGGAGACGTTCAGTGGATTCACCCCTCCACTTT. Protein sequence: CAWRRSVDSPLHF.

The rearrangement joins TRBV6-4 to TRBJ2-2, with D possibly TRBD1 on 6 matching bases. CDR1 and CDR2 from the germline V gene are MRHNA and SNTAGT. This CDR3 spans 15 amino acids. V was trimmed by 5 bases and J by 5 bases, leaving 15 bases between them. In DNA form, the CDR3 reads TGTGCCAGCAGTACCAGGACGGACAGTACCGGGGAGCTGTTTTTT. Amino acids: CASSTRTDSTGELFF.

Here the CDR3 DNA reads TGTGCTAGTGGCTATAGCGGGAGCACAGATACGCAGTATTTT. Protein: CASGYSGSTDTQYF. The rearrangement joins TRBV12-5 to TRBJ2-3; 7 bases are a match to TRBD2. The CDR3 is made up of 14 amino acids. CDR1 and CDR2 (germline): LGHNT, FRNRAP. J gave up 0 bases and V 6 bases, and 3 bases lay outside the gene matches.

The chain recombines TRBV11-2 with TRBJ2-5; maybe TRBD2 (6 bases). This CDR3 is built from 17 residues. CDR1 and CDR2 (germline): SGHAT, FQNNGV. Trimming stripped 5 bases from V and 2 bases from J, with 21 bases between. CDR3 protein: CASSRGLFGRVQETQYF. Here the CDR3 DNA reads TGTGCCAGCAGCCGGGGACTTTTTGGGCGGGTTCAAGAGACCCAGTACTTC. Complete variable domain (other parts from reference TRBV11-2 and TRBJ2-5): EAGVAQSPRYKIIEKRQSVAFWCNPISGHATLYWYQQILGQGPKLLIQFQNNGVVDDSQLPKDRFSAERLKGVDSTLKIQPAKLEDSAVYLCASSRGLFGRVQETQYFGPGTRLLVL.

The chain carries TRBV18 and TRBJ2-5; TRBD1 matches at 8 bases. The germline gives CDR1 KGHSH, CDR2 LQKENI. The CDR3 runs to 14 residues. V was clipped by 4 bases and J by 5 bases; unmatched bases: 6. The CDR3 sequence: CASSRTGIGETQYF. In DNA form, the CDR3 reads TGTGCCAGCTCACGGACAGGGATAGGGGAGACCCAGTACTTC.